This T cell receptor (beta chain) derives from a study of blood T cells in healthy people across ages. Study observations and caveats: From one million sequenced T cells, diversity estimates were lower bounds.

The sample holds many counts of this clonotype. Its target is unknown. The V gene's germline CDR1 is DFQATT and CDR2 SNEGSKA (reference sequence). Trimming at V came to 5 bases and at J to 7 bases, leaving 15 bases not matched to a gene. The CDR3 consists of 16 residues. A second PCR, run for about 7 to 11 cycles, used a sample-barcoded 5' primer plus a J-beta primer mix. TCRdb recomputed calls from the 5' RACE reads with MiXCR, one row per CDR3 protein. The table lists 1.5 million to 2 million distinct CDR3 sequences, under 30% of them singletons. V and J are TRBV20-1 and TRBJ2-4, with 9 bases lining up with TRBD2. This TCR derives from a woman in her twenties or thirties in good health. The sequencing sample was made of blood. The CDR3 coding sequence is TGCAGTGCTCTTACGCGGGAGGGCCAGGGTTTGAACATTCAGTACTTC. Translation: CSALTREGQGLNIQYF.